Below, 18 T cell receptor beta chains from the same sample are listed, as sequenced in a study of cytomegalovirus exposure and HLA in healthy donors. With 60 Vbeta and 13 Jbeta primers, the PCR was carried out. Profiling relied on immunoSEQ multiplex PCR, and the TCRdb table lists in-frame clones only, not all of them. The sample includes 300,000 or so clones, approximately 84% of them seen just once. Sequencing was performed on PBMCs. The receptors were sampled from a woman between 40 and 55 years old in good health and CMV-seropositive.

The CDR3 loop is CASSPEWFYNEQFF. CDR3 nucleotides: TGCGCCAGCAGCCCTGAGTGGTTCTACAATGAGCAGTTCTTC. J is TRBJ2-1 and V is TRBV4-1; D is unresolved. The V gene's germline CDR1 is MGHRA and CDR2 YSYEKL. Trimming left V 4 bases short and J 3 bases short, with 10 bases between. The CDR3 totals 14 residues.

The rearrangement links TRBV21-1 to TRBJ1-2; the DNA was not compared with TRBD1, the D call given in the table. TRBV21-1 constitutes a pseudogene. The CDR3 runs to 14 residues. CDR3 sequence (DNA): TGTGCCAGCAAAACTCGACAGGGTGGCTATGGCTACACCTTC. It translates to CASKTRQGGYGYTF.

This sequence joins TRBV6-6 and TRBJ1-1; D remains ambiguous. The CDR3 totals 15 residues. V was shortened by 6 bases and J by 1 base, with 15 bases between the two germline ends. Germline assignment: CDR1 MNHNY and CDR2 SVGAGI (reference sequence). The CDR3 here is CASRHHLETNTEAFF. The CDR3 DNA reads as TGTGCCAGCAGACACCACCTAGAGACGAACACTGAAGCTTTCTTT.

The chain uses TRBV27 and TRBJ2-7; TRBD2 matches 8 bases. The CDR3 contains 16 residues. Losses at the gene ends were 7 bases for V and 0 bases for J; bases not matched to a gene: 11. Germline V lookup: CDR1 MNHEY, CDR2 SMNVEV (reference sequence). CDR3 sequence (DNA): TGTGCCAGCATCCCACGGCGGACTAGCAGCTCCTACGAGCAGTACTTC. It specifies CASIPRRTSSSYEQYF.

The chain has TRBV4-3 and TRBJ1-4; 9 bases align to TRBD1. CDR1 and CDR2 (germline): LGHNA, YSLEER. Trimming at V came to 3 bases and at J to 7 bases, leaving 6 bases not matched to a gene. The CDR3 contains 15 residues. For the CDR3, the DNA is TGCGCCAGCAGCCACGGGACAGGGTCAATTGAAAAACTGTTTTTT. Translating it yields CASSHGTGSIEKLFF.

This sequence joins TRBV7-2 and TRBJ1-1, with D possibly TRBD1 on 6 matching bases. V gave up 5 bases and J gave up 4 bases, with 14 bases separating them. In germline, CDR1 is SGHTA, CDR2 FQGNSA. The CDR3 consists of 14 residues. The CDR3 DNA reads TGTGCCAGCAGCACCCAACAGGGTCGCACTGAAGCTTTCTTT. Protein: CASSTQQGRTEAFF.

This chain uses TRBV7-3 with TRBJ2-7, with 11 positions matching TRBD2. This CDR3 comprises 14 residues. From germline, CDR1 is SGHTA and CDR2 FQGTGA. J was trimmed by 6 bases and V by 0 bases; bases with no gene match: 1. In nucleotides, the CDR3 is TGTGCCAGCAGCTTAACGGGACTAGCGGCCGAGCAGTACTTC. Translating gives CASSLTGLAAEQYF. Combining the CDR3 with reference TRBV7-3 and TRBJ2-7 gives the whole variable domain GAGVSQTPSNKVTEKGKYVELRCDPISGHTALYWYRQSLGQGPEFLIYFQGTGAADDSGLPNDRFFAVRPEGSVSTLKIQRTERGDSAVYLCASSLTGLAAEQYFGPGTRLTVT.

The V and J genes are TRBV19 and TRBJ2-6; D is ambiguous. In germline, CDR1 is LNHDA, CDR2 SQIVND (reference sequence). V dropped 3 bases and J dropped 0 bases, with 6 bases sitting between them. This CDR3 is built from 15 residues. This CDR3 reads CASSMGSSGANVLTF. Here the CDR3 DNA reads TGTGCCAGTAGTATGGGCTCCTCTGGGGCCAACGTCCTGACTTTC.

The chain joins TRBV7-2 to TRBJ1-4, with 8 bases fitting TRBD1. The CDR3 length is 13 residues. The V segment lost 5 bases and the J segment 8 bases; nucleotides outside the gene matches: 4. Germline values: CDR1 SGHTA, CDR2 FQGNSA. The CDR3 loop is CASSNDRGEKLFF. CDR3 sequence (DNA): TGTGCCAGCAGCAACGACAGGGGAGAAAAACTGTTTTTT.

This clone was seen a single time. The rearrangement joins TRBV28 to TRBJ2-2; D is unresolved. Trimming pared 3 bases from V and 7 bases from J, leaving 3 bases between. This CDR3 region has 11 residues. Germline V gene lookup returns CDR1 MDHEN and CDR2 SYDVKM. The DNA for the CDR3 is TGTGCCAGCAGTTTCCTCGGGGAGCTGTTTTTT. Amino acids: CASSFLGELFF.

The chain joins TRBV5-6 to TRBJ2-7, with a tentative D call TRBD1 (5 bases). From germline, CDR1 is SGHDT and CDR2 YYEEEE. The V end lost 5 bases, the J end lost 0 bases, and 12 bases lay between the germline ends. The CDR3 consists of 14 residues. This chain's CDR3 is CASSRSRDSYEQYF. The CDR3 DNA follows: TGTGCCAGCAGTCGGAGCAGGGACTCCTACGAGCAGTACTTC.

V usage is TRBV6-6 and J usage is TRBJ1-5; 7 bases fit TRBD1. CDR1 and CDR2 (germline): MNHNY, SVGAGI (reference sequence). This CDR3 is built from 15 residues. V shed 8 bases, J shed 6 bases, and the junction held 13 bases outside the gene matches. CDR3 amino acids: CASGNPGTVGQPQHF. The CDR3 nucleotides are TGTGCCAGCGGTAACCCCGGGACAGTAGGTCAGCCCCAGCATTTT.

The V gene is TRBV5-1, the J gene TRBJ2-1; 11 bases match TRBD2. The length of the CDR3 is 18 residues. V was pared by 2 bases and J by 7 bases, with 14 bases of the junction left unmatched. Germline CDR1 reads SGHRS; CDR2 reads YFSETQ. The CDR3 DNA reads TGCGCCAGCAGCTTTCGGGGCTTCGGACTAGCGGGTGTAAATGAGCAGTTCTTC. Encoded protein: CASSFRGFGLAGVNEQFF.

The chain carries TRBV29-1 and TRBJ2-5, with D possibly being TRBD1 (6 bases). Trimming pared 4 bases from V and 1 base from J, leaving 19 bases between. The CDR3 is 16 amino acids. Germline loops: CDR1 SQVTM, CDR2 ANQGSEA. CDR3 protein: CSVARYMDSLQETQYF. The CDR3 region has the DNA TGCAGCGTTGCCCGATACATGGACAGTCTCCAAGAGACCCAGTACTTC.

The DNA for the CDR3 is TGTGCCAGCAGTGACAGGAGCTCTGGAAACACCATATATTTT. As protein: CASSDRSSGNTIYF. The chain carries TRBV6-4 and TRBJ1-3; D is unclear. This CDR3 comprises 14 residues. V lost 2 bases and J lost 0, with 5 bases in between. CDR1 is MRHNA, CDR2 SNTAGT, per germline.

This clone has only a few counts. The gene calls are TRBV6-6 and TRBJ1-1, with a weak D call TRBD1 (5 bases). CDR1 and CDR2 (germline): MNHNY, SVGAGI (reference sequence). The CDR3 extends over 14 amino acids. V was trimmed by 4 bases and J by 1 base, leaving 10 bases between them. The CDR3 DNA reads TGTGCCAGCAGTTTTTCAGGGCAGAACACTGAAGCTTTCTTT. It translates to CASSFSGQNTEAFF.

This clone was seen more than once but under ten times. The CDR3 loop reads CASSSLGEKLFF. Written as DNA, the CDR3 is TGTGCCAGCAGCTCCCTCGGTGAAAAACTGTTTTTT. This chain joins TRBV7-2 and TRBJ1-4; the D is unclear. From germline, CDR1 is SGHTA and CDR2 FQGNSA. This CDR3 is 12 amino acids long. Trimming stripped 4 bases from V and 7 bases from J, with 7 bases between.

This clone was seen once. The DNA for the CDR3 is TGTGCCTGGAGTCTCCGGACTAGCGGGAGGGCCTACGAGCAGTACTTC. It encodes CAWSLRTSGRAYEQYF. V and J are TRBV30 and TRBJ2-7; TRBD2 aligns across 15 bases. CDR1 and CDR2 (germline): GTSNPN, SVGIG (reference sequence). This CDR3 is 16 amino acids long. V lost 2 bases to trimming and J lost 2 bases; unmatched junction nucleotides: 4.